The 22 T cell receptor beta chains listed next were all sequenced from one sample in a study of blood T cell repertoires in COVID-19. Assay used: immunoSEQ multiplex PCR; TCRdb lists only in-frame clones, some missing. The data contain about 41,000 clones, 88% of them singletons. Input material: peripheral blood. Receptors originate from a human donor in a cohort sampled during active COVID-19.

By sample fraction, this clone is medium-sized. The chain is built from TRBV19 and TRBJ2-1, with TRBD2 matching over 10 bases. The junction had 7 bases not matched to a gene; V was cut back by 7 bases and J by 4 bases. The CDR3 runs to 15 residues. The V gene's germline CDR1 is LNHDA and CDR2 SQIVND (reference sequence). The CDR3 DNA follows: TGTGCCAGTATGGTTGGGACTAGCGAATACAATGAGCAGTTCTTC. This sequence encodes CASMVGTSEYNEQFF.

The chain recombines TRBV29-1 with TRBJ1-2; D is undetermined. The CDR3 extends over 11 amino acids. The V end lost 6 bases, the J end lost 8 bases, and 13 bases lay between the germline ends. Germline CDR1 SQVTM, CDR2 ANQGSEA. The CDR3 region has the DNA TGCAGCGTAATGGACGGGAGCGGCTACACCTTC. It is translated as CSVMDGSGYTF.

The chain links TRBV2 to TRBJ2-5, with 8 nucleotides matching TRBD1. The germline V gene encodes CDR1 SNHLY and CDR2 FYNNEI. The CDR3 length is 15 residues. The trim removed 6 bases at V and 2 bases at J, leaving 8 bases unmatched. The CDR3 sequence is CASRSGGWGQETQYF. CDR3 DNA sequence: TGTGCCAGCAGGTCAGGGGGCTGGGGGCAAGAGACCCAGTACTTC.

CDR3: CASSLERHTQYF. The CDR3 bases are TGTGCCAGCAGTTTGGAGAGGCATACGCAGTATTTT. The J gene is TRBJ2-3, the V gene TRBV12-3 or TRBV12-4; no firm D call. The V gene lost 3 bases and the J gene lost 7 bases, with 8 bases spanning the gap. The CDR3 length is 12 residues.

This rearrangement joins TRBV6-2 or TRBV6-3 to TRBJ2-7, with D uncertain. CDR3 length: 14 amino acids. The V gene's germline CDR1 is MNHEY and CDR2 SVGEGT. Trimming pared 0 bases from V and 0 bases from J, leaving 6 bases between. The DNA for the CDR3 is TGTGCCAGCAGTTACTCTTCTCCCTCCTACGAGCAGTACTTC. Translated: CASSYSSPSYEQYF.

The chain employs TRBV2 and TRBJ2-6, with 9 bases matching TRBD1. Germline CDR1 is SNHLY and CDR2 is FYNNEI. After removal of 6 bases from V and 2 bases from J, the junction contained 8 bases not matched to a gene. This CDR3 is 17 amino acids long. In DNA form, the CDR3 reads TGTGCCAGCAGCCGGGACAGGGTTACGACTGGGGCCAACGTCCTGACTTTC. This sequence encodes CASSRDRVTTGANVLTF.

The chain recombines TRBV28 with TRBJ2-7; 8 bases are shared with TRBD1. Germline assignment: CDR1 MDHEN and CDR2 SYDVKM. The CDR3 is 14 residues long. Trimming took 6 bases from V and 6 from J; bases not matched to a gene: 10. CDR3: CASSMDRAKGEQYF. The CDR3 bases are TGTGCCAGCAGCATGGACAGGGCCAAGGGCGAGCAGTACTTC.

This sequence joins TRBV21-1 and TRBJ2-7; TRBD1 was called by the table and not checked on the DNA. TRBV21-1 has pseudogene status. There are 16 residues in the CDR3. CDR3 amino acids: CASSKGLPRQGYEQYF. The CDR3 DNA is TGTGCCAGCAGCAAAGGGCTCCCGAGACAGGGGTACGAGCAGTACTTC.

This chain joins TRBV7-8 and TRBJ1-4; 8 positions agree with TRBD1. CDR3 length: 16 residues. J gave up 8 bases and V 5 bases, and 13 bases lay outside the gene matches. The germline CDR1 and CDR2 sequences are SGHVS and FQNEAQ. In DNA form, the CDR3 reads TGTGCCAGCAGCCCCGCGATACAGGGGGATCGGGAAAAACTGTTTTTT. It specifies CASSPAIQGDREKLFF.

This clone has only one observation. The rearrangement links TRBV5-8 to TRBJ2-7; the match to TRBD2 covers 12 bases. Germline V gene lookup returns CDR1 SGHTS and CDR2 YDEGEE. The CDR3 is 16 residues long. With 2 bases clipped from V and 4 bases from J, the junction kept 7 bases outside the gene matches. The CDR3 protein is CASSFPTSGRVYEQYF. The CDR3, as DNA: TGTGCCAGCAGCTTCCCGACTAGCGGGAGAGTTTACGAGCAGTACTTC.

The chain carries TRBV27 and TRBJ1-5, with TRBD1 as a possible D gene (5 bases). Germline CDR1 and CDR2: MNHEY and SMNVEV (reference sequence). V was pared by 5 bases and J by 4 bases, with 18 bases between. The CDR3 covers 16 residues. CDR3 loop: CASSPLGGDRNQPQHF. In DNA, the CDR3 is TGTGCCAGCAGTCCCCTGGGGGGGGATAGGAATCAGCCCCAGCATTTT.

The chain is built from TRBV6-5 and TRBJ2-1; 8 nucleotides align to TRBD1. The CDR3 is 15 residues long. Germline values: CDR1 MNHEY, CDR2 SVGAGI. J was trimmed by 1 base and V by 8 bases; bases with no gene match: 7. The CDR3 loop is CASGQTGESYNEQFF. The CDR3 DNA reads TGTGCCAGCGGACAGACAGGGGAATCCTACAATGAGCAGTTCTTC.

The chain has TRBV24-1 and TRBJ2-2; 12 bases fit TRBD2. Unmatched junction bases numbered 6, after V lost 0 bases and J lost 2 bases. The CDR3 extends over 19 amino acids. The germline gives CDR1 KGHDR, CDR2 SFDVKD. The CDR3, as DNA: TGTGCCACCAGTGATTTGAGAGGACTAGCGGGGCGCAACACCGGGGAGCTGTTTTTT. Protein: CATSDLRGLAGRNTGELFF.

The V call is TRBV14, the J call TRBJ2-7; D is unresolved. The germline V gene encodes CDR1 SGHDN and CDR2 FVKESK. Trimming left V 0 bases short and J 3 bases short, with 15 bases between. This CDR3 comprises 16 residues. CDR3 residues: CASSQDGPPLLYEQYF. CDR3 DNA: TGTGCCAGCAGCCAAGATGGGCCTCCCCTTCTCTACGAGCAGTACTTC.

The rearrangement uses TRBV7-9 and TRBJ2-7, with TRBD1 matching over 9 bases. Germline CDR1 SEHNR, CDR2 FQNEAQ (reference sequence). J lost 3 bases, V lost 4 bases, and 4 bases had no gene match. The CDR3 covers 14 residues. This CDR3 reads CASSSTGGLYEQYF. The CDR3 DNA reads as TGTGCCAGCAGCTCGACAGGGGGACTCTACGAGCAGTACTTC.

The chain links TRBV5-6 to TRBJ1-2; TRBD1 aligns across 10 bases. The CDR3 extends over 15 amino acids. Germline V gene sequence: CDR1 SGHDT, CDR2 YYEEEE. Trimming at V came to 2 bases and at J to 5 bases, leaving 6 bases not matched to a gene. The CDR3 DNA follows: TGTGCCAGCAGCTTCGGACAGGGGGTTCGGTATGGCTACACCTTC. It translates to CASSFGQGVRYGYTF.

The CDR3 protein is CASSIAGGPGETQYF. The DNA of the CDR3 is TGTGCCAGCAGCATAGCGGGAGGGCCGGGGGAGACCCAGTACTTC. The chain recombines TRBV9 with TRBJ2-5, with 11 positions matching TRBD2. The CDR3 is 15 residues long. After removal of 4 bases from V and 5 bases from J, the junction contained 7 bases not matched to a gene. Germline V gene sequence: CDR1 SGDLS, CDR2 YYNGEE.

The chain joins TRBV20-1 to TRBJ1-5, with 8 nucleotides matching TRBD1. The CDR3 loop spans 14 amino acids. The trim removed 3 bases at V and 6 bases at J, leaving 7 bases unmatched. Germline CDR1 and CDR2: DFQATT and SNEGSKA (reference sequence). The CDR3 region is CSASRQGRTQPQHF. The CDR3 DNA reads TGCAGTGCTAGTCGACAGGGGAGGACTCAGCCCCAGCATTTT.

The V call is TRBV7-9, the J call TRBJ1-1; D gene unclear. Trimming removed 1 base at V and 2 bases at J, with 11 bases between. This CDR3 spans 15 amino acids. The V gene's germline CDR1 is SEHNR and CDR2 FQNEAQ (reference sequence). CDR3 loop: CASSLGPSRNTEAFF. The CDR3 region has the DNA TGTGCCAGCAGCTTAGGTCCCTCCCGTAACACTGAAGCTTTCTTT. Full variable domain (missing parts from reference TRBV7-9 and TRBJ1-1): DTGVSQNPRHKITKRGQNVTFRCDPISEHNRLYWYRQTLGQGPEFLTYFQNEAQLEKSRLLSDRFSAERPKGSFSTLEIQRTEQGDSAMYLCASSLGPSRNTEAFFGQGTRLTVV.

CDR3 nucleotides: TGTGCCAGCAGCTTAGCGCCGGGACTAGTAAATGAGCAGTTCTTC. This gives the protein CASSLAPGLVNEQFF. The gene calls are TRBV11-3 and TRBJ2-1, with 8 bases matching TRBD2. The J segment lost 7 bases and the V segment lost 1 base, leaving 6 bases of the junction unmatched. Germline-derived CDR1 and CDR2 are SGHNT and YENEEA. The length of the CDR3 is 15 residues.

The genes are TRBV21-1 and TRBJ2-7; TRBD2 is the table's D call, not checked against the DNA. TRBV21-1 is a pseudogene locus. This CDR3 spans 15 amino acids. The CDR3 nucleotides read TGTGCCAGCAGTGATGGACTAGCTCAGGACTACGAGCAGTACTTC. Translated: CASSDGLAQDYEQYF.

The table lists this clone with a count of one. The J gene is TRBJ2-7, the V gene TRBV25-1; D is perhaps TRBD1 (5 bases). This CDR3 is built from 16 residues. V dropped 2 bases and J dropped 0 bases, with 14 bases sitting between them. From germline, CDR1 is MGHDK and CDR2 SYGVNS. CDR3 DNA sequence: TGTGCCAGCAGTGAAAGGGGCTTCTTTAGCTCCTACGAGCAGTACTTC. Its protein product is CASSERGFFSSYEQYF.